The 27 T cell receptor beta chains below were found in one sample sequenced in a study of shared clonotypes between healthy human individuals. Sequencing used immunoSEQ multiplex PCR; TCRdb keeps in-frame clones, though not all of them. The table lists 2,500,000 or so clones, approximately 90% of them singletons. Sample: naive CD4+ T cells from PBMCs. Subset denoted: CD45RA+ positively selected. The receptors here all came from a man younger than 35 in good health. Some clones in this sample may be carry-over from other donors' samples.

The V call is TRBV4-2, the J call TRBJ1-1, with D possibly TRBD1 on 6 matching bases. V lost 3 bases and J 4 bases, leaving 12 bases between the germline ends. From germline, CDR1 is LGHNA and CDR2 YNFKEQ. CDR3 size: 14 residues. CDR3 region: CASSQIVRGTEAFF. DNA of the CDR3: TGTGCCAGCAGCCAGATCGTCAGGGGCACTGAAGCTTTCTTT.

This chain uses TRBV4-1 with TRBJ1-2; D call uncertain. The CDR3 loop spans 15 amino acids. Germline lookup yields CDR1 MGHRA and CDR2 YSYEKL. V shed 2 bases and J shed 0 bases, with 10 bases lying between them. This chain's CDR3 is CASSQPYASNYGYTF. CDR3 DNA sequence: TGCGCCAGCAGCCAACCTTACGCTTCTAACTATGGCTACACCTTC.

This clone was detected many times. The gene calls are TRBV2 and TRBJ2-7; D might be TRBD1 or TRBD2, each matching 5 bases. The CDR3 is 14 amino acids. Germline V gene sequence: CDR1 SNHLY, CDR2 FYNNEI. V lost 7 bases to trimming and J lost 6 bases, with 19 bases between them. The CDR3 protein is CASNIGRDVTEQYF. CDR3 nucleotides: TGTGCCAGCAATATCGGACGGGACGTGACCGAGCAGTACTTC.

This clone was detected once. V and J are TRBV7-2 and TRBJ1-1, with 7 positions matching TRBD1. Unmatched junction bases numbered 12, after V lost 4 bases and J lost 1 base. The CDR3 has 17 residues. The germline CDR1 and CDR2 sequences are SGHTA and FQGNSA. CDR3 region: CASSSLWTGYPNTEAFF. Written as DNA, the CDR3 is TGTGCCAGCAGCTCATTATGGACAGGATACCCGAACACTGAAGCTTTCTTT.

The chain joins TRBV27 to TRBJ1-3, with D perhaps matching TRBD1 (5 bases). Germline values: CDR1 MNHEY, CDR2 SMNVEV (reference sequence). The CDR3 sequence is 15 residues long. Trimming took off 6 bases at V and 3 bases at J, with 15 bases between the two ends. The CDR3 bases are TGTGCCAGCAGGCTTAACCGGGACGGTGGAAACACCATATATTTT. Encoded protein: CASRLNRDGGNTIYF.

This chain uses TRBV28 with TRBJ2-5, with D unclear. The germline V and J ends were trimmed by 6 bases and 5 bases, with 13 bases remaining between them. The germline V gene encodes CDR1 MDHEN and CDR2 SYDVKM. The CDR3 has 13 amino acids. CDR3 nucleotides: TGTGCCAGCAGGGCAGACGTTTTGGAGACCCAGTACTTC. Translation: CASRADVLETQYF.

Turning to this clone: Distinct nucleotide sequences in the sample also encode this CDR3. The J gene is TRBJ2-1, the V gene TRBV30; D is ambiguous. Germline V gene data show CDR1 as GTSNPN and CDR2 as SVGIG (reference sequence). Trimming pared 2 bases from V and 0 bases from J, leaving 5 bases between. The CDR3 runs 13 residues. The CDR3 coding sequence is TGTGCCTGGAGTCGTGGCTCCTACAATGAGCAGTTCTTC. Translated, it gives CAWSRGSYNEQFF.

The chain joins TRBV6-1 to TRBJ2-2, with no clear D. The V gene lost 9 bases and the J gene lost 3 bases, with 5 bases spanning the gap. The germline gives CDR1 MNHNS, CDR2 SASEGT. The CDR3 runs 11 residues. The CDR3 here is CASRDTGELFF. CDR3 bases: TGTGCCAGTAGAGACACCGGGGAGCTGTTTTTT.

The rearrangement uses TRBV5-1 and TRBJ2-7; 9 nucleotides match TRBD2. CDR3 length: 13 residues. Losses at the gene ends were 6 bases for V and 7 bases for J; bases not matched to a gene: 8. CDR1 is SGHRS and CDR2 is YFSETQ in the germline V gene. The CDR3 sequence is CASMSSGMGEQYF. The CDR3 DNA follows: TGCGCCAGCATGTCTAGCGGGATGGGTGAGCAGTACTTC.

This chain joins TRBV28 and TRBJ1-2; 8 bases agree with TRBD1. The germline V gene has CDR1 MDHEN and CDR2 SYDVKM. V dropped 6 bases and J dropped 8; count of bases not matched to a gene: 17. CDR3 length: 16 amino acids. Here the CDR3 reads CASRPGTGRSVTGYTF. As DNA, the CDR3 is TGTGCCAGCAGGCCCGGGACAGGCCGTTCGGTTACGGGCTACACCTTC.

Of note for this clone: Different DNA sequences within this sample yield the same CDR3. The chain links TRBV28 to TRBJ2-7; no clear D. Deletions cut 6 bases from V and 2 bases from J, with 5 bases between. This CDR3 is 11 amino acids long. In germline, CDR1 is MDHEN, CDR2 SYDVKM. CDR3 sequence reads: CASSRPYEQYF. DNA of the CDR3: TGTGCCAGCAGCCGTCCCTACGAGCAGTACTTC.

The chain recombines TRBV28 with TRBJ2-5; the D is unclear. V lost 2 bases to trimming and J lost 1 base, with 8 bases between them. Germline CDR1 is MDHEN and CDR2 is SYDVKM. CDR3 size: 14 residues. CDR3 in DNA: TGTGCCAGCAGTTTAGGGTCAGCCCAAGAGACCCAGTACTTC. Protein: CASSLGSAQETQYF. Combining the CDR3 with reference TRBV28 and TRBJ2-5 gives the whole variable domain DVKVTQSSRYLVKRTGEKVFLECVQDMDHENMFWYRQDPGLGLRLIYFSYDVKMKEKGDIPEGYSVSREKKERFSLILESASTNQTSMYLCASSLGSAQETQYFGPGTRLLVL.

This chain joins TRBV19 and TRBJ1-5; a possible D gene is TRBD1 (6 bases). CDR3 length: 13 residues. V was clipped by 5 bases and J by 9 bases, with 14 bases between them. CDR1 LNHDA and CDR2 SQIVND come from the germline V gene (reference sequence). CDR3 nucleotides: TGTGCCAGTAGTGAAACAGGGATTCGGCCCCAGCATTTT. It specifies CASSETGIRPQHF.

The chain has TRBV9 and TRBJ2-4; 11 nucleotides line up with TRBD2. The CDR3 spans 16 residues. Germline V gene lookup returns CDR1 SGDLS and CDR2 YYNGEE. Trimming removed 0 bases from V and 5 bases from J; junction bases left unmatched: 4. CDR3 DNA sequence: TGTGCCAGCAGCGTAGTCCCGGGACTAGCGGAAAACATTCAGTACTTC. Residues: CASSVVPGLAENIQYF.

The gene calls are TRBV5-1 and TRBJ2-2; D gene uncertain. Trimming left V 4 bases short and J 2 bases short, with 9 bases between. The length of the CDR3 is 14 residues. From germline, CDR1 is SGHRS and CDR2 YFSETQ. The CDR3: CASSAVPNTGELFF. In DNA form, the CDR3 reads TGCGCCAGCAGCGCGGTACCTAACACCGGGGAGCTGTTTTTT.

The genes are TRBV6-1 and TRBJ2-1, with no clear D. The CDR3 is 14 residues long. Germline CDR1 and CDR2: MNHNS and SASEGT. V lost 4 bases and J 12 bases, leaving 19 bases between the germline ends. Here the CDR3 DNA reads TGTGCCAGCAGTGCCTATAGACCGGGCCCCTCGCAGTTCTTC. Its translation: CASSAYRPGPSQFF.

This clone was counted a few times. In DNA, the CDR3 is TGTGCCAGCAGTTATAGCTCGACTAGCGGGAGTTACGAGCAGTACTTC. Its translation: CASSYSSTSGSYEQYF. V gene TRBV6-5 combines with J gene TRBJ2-7, with 12 bases aligning to TRBD2. The CDR3 extends over 16 amino acids. After removal of 3 bases from V and 4 bases from J, the junction contained 7 bases not matched to a gene. CDR1 MNHEY and CDR2 SVGAGI come from the germline V gene.

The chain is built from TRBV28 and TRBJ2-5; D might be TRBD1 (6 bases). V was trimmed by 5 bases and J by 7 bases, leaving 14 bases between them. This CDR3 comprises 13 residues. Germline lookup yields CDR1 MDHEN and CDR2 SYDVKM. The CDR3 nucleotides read TGTGCCAGCAGTCCCAGGGGTGAGGGGACCCAGTACTTC. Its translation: CASSPRGEGTQYF.

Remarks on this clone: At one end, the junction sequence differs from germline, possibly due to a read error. The CDR3 DNA follows: TGTGCCAGCAGCCATGGACTAGCGGGAACAGATTTT. Its protein is CASSHGLAGTDF. This rearrangement joins TRBV11-2 to TRBJ2-3; 12 bases match TRBD2. The CDR3 is 12 residues long. Germline-derived CDR1 and CDR2 are SGHAT and FQNNGV.

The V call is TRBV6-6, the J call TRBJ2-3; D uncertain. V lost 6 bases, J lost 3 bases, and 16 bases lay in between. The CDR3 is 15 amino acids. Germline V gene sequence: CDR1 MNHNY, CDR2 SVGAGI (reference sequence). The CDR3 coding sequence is TGTGCCAGCAGATCCGGGCAGGTCGTAACAGATACGCAGTATTTT. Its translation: CASRSGQVVTDTQYF.

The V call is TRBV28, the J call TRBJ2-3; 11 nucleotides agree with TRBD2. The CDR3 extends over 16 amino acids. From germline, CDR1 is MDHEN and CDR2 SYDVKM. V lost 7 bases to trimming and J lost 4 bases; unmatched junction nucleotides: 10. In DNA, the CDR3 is TGTGCCAGCACCAACTCCCTAGCGGGAGGCCCAGATACGCAGTATTTT. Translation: CASTNSLAGGPDTQYF.

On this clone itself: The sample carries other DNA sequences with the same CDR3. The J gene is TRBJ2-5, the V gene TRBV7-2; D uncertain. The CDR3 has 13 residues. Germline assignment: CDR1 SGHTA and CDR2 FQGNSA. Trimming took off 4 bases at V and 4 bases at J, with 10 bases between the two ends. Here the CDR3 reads CASSSGQRETQYF. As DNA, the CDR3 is TGTGCCAGCAGCTCCGGGCAGAGAGAGACCCAGTACTTC.

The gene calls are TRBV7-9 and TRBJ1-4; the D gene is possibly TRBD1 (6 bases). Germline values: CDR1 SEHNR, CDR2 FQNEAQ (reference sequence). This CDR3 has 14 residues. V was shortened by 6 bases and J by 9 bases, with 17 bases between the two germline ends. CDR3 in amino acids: CASRGGGDPQKLFF. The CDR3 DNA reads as TGTGCCAGCAGAGGAGGGGGAGACCCCCAAAAACTGTTTTTT.

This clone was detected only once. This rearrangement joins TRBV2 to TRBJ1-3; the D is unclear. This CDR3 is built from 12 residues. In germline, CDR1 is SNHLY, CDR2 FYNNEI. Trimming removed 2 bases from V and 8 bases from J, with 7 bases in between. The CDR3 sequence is CASSESGDTIYF. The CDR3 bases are TGTGCCAGCAGTGAATCGGGAGACACCATATATTTT.

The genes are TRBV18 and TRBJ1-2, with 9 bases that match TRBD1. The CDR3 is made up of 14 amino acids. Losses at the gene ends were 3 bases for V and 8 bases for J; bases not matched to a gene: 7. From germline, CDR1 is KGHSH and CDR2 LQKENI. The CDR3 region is CASSPDRDRVGYTF. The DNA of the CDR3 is TGTGCCAGCTCACCGGACCGGGACAGGGTAGGCTACACCTTC.

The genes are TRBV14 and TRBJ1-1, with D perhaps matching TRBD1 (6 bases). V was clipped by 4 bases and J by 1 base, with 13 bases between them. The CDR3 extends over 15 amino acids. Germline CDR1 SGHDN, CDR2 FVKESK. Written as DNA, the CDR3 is TGTGCCAGCAGCCCGGTGGGGGCGCGGAACACTGAAGCTTTCTTT. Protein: CASSPVGARNTEAFF.

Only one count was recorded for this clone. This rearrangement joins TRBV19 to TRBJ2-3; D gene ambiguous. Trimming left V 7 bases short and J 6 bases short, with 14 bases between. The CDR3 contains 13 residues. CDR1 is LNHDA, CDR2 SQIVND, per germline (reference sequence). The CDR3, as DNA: TGTGCCAGTACTCCCTCGTATGGGGATACGCAGTATTTT. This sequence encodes CASTPSYGDTQYF.